This TCR beta chain was captured by sequencing in a study of identical twins. Germline V gene lookup returns CDR1 SQVTM and CDR2 ANQGSEA. Losses at the gene ends were 6 bases for V and 5 bases for J; bases not matched to a gene: 8. This CDR3 region has 13 residues. One entry per CDR3 protein, called by TCRdb with MiXCR from the 5' RACE reads. The top ten hold roughly 0.5% of the sample, which has some 500,000 distinct CDR3 sequences, 14% seen once. About this clonotype itself: Its antigen remains unidentified.

Study-wide results and limits: Invariant MAIT and iNKT cells are populations that could partly confound zero-insertion analyses. A lower insertion count was a feature of abundant cord blood beta clonotypes, with no such feature in memory repertoires. Among beta out-of-frame sequences, excess sharing between twins appeared weaker.

In addition, the sample was reused for a study of yellow fever vaccine responses in identical twins. Turning to that study: Twins' vaccine T cell responses were reported to seem partly convergent and partly personalized.

The TCR comes from a woman aged 18-29 years in good health. This rearrangement joins TRBV29-1 to TRBJ1-2; 8 bases are a match to TRBD1. The sample comprised CD4+ T cells sorted from blood. CDR3 sequence reads: CSVLTGVGYGYTF. CDR3 nucleotides: TGCAGCGTCTTGACAGGGGTGGGGTATGGCTACACCTTC.